This T cell receptor (beta chain) was identified in a study of shared clonotypes between healthy human individuals. Whole-study results and caveats: What naive subsets generally showed was a larger estimated richness than memory subsets showed.

Turning to this clone: The antigen is unknown.

Produced via immunoSEQ multiplex PCR; TCRdb's table is partial and in-frame only. The data hold about 1.1 million clones, with approximately 77% observed a single time. Germline V gene sequence: CDR1 MNHNY, CDR2 SVGAGI (reference sequence). Trimming at V came to 7 bases and at J to 5 bases, leaving 8 bases not matched to a gene. The CDR3 loop spans 14 amino acids. The source is a man aged 18 to 29 in good health. Some clones in this sample may be carry-over from other donors' samples. Sequencing was carried out using memory CD4+ T cells from PBMCs. Subset of the sample: CD45RA-negative fraction. The V call is TRBV6-6, the J call TRBJ2-7; 10 bases match TRBD1. Written as DNA, the CDR3 is TGTGCCAGCATCCCTGGACAGGGGGACCACGAGCAGTACTTC. Protein product: CASIPGQGDHEQYF.